What follows are 32 T cell receptor beta chains derived from one specimen sequenced in a study of identical twins. TCRdb itself ran the 5' RACE reads through MiXCR, one entry per CDR3 protein. The top ten hold 0.91% of the sample, which has 520,000 or so distinct CDR3 sequences, around 20% seen once. These data are also associated with another study on T cells expressing NK-cell markers.

Specimen: CD4+ T cells sorted from blood. Source of these receptors: a young woman in good health.

The V gene is TRBV23-1, the J gene TRBJ1-5; D unresolved. TRBV23-1 is filed as an ORF, its function uncertain. Between the trimmed V and J ends, which lost 0 bases and 4 bases, there was a span of 4 bases. The CDR3 consists of 13 residues. CDR3 sequence (DNA): TGCGCCAGCAGTCAATCCTTTAATCAGCCCCAGCATTTT. Protein product: CASSQSFNQPQHF.

This clonotype was recorded a few times. V and J are TRBV12-3 or TRBV12-4 and TRBJ1-1; 8 nucleotides match TRBD1. The CDR3 is 14 residues long. V lost 6 bases and J lost 9; bases outside the gene matches: 12. The CDR3 is CASRGQGRGGQAFF. DNA of the CDR3: TGTGCCAGCAGAGGACAGGGAAGAGGGGGGCAAGCTTTCTTT.

This clonotype was seen a few times. The V gene is TRBV7-2, the J gene TRBJ2-7; D call uncertain. Germline CDR1 SGHTA, CDR2 FQGNSA. There are 12 residues in the CDR3. V was pared by 5 bases and J by 5 bases, with 10 bases between. The CDR3 coding sequence is TGTGCCAGCAGCCCGTCGAAGCACGAGCAGTACTTC. This translates into CASSPSKHEQYF.

V is TRBV6-1 and J is TRBJ1-1; the match to TRBD1 covers 8 bases. Trimming cost V 5 bases and J 5 bases; bases outside gene matches: 16. CDR1 and CDR2 (germline): MNHNS, SASEGT. This CDR3 has 17 amino acids. The CDR3 is CASSSRTGRLGRTEAFF. CDR3 DNA sequence: TGTGCCAGCAGTAGTAGGACAGGGAGGTTGGGGCGGACTGAAGCTTTCTTT.

This clonotype was detected only a few times. The chain couples TRBV12-3 or TRBV12-4 to TRBJ2-5; D perhaps matches TRBD2 (6 bases). The CDR3 consists of 14 residues. Trimming removed 4 bases at V and 2 bases at J, with 11 bases between. CDR3 in amino acids: CASSYWREQETQYF. CDR3 DNA: TGTGCCAGCAGTTATTGGAGGGAACAAGAGACCCAGTACTTC.

The rearrangement links TRBV7-2 to TRBJ2-1; possible D gene TRBD2, 5 bases. Germline V CDR1 and CDR2: SGHTA, FQGNSA. The CDR3 runs to 15 residues. V was shortened by 1 base and J by 6 bases, with 13 bases between the two germline ends. The CDR3, as DNA: TGTGCCAGCAGCTTAGACGGGATGGGCGGCAATGAGCAGTTCTTC. Translation: CASSLDGMGGNEQFF.

The chain is built from TRBV6-4 and TRBJ2-7; TRBD2 aligns across 11 bases. CDR1 and CDR2 (germline): MRHNA, SNTAGT. The V and J ends lost 10 bases and 3 bases, in that order; junction bases with no gene match: 11. The CDR3 covers 15 residues. The CDR3 DNA reads TGTGCCACCCCCGTCCCGGGACTAGCGGTCTACGAGCAGTACTTC. Translating it yields CATPVPGLAVYEQYF.

The chain carries TRBV18 and TRBJ2-1; D call uncertain. V was pared by 1 base and J by 8 bases, with 12 bases between. The CDR3 runs to 14 residues. Germline CDR1 and CDR2: KGHSH and LQKENI. The CDR3 spells CASSPRATQDEQFF. For the CDR3, the DNA is TGTGCCAGCTCACCACGGGCGACTCAAGATGAGCAGTTCTTC.

The chain combines TRBV15 with TRBJ2-3; D remains unclear. V lost 3 bases, J lost 5 bases, and 18 bases lay in between. The germline CDR1 and CDR2 sequences are LNHNV and YYDKDF (reference sequence). The CDR3 totals 16 residues. CDR3: CATSRKTAFRGDTQYF. In DNA, the CDR3 is TGTGCCACCAGCAGGAAAACGGCCTTCCGAGGAGATACGCAGTATTTT.

The genes are TRBV20-1 and TRBJ2-3; D is uncertain. Trimming took off 4 bases at V and 5 bases at J, with 10 bases between the two ends. The CDR3 sequence is 12 residues long. The germline CDR1 and CDR2 sequences are DFQATT and SNEGSKA (reference sequence). The CDR3 reads CSATPERDTQYF. CDR3 DNA sequence: TGCAGTGCTACTCCAGAGCGAGATACGCAGTATTTT.

This clonotype was counted only a few times. V usage is TRBV7-2 and J usage is TRBJ2-5; D perhaps matches TRBD1 (6 bases). CDR3 length: 15 amino acids. Germline assignment: CDR1 SGHTA and CDR2 FQGNSA. V was cut by 5 bases and J by 2 bases, with 15 bases left in between. CDR3 nucleotides: TGTGCCAGCAGCGAAGACATGGGGGCACAAGAGACCCAGTACTTC. Its translation is CASSEDMGAQETQYF.

This clonotype was detected ten times or more. V gene TRBV20-1 combines with J gene TRBJ2-7; a weak D match, TRBD1 (5 bases). CDR3 length equals 13 residues. V gave up 2 bases and J gave up 6 bases, with 14 bases separating them. CDR1 and CDR2 from the germline V gene are DFQATT and SNEGSKA (reference sequence). The DNA of the CDR3 is TGCAGTGCTAGAAACGGCAGGGCATCCGAGCAGTACTTC. Its translation is CSARNGRASEQYF.

This clonotype has more than one count but fewer than ten. The chain carries TRBV20-1 and TRBJ2-7; D may be TRBD1 (7 bases). V lost 5 bases and J lost 7, with 24 bases in between. CDR3 length equals 15 residues. The germline V gene has CDR1 DFQATT and CDR2 SNEGSKA (reference sequence). The CDR3 region has the DNA TGCAGTGCTTCCTCTCCGGGCAGGGGGGCCACGGAGCAGTACTTC. This encodes CSASSPGRGATEQYF.

The rearrangement uses TRBV3-1 and TRBJ2-3; 10 nucleotides line up with TRBD1. The CDR3 contains 15 residues. The ends lost 1 base at V and 8 bases at J; junction bases unmatched: 6. CDR1 LGHDT and CDR2 YNNKEL come from the germline V gene (reference sequence). CDR3 nucleotide sequence: TGTGCCAGCAGCCAAGGGACAGGGGGTGGCCCTACGCAGTATTTT. Translation: CASSQGTGGGPTQYF.

This clonotype was seen a few times. The V gene is TRBV5-1, the J gene TRBJ2-2, with D tentatively TRBD1 or TRBD2 (7 bases each). The CDR3 sequence is 16 residues long. Germline V gives CDR1 SGHRS, CDR2 YFSETQ. The V end was cut by 3 bases, the J end by 0 bases, with 12 bases between. In nucleotides, the CDR3 is TGCGCCAGCAGCTCCAGGGGGGGGCCGAACACCGGGGAGCTGTTTTTT. It yields the protein CASSSRGGPNTGELFF.

The chain combines TRBV4-1 with TRBJ2-3; D might be TRBD2 (9 bases). The germline CDR1 and CDR2 sequences are MGHRA and YSYEKL. The CDR3 loop spans 18 amino acids. Trimming removed 0 bases at V and 5 bases at J, with 21 bases between. CDR3 nucleotide sequence: TGCGCCAGCAGCCAAGAGCAACAGGGGGTTAGCGGGAGAGATACGCAGTATTTT. Translation gives CASSQEQQGVSGRDTQYF.

V usage is TRBV20-1 and J usage is TRBJ1-6; D gene ambiguous. Per germline, CDR1 DFQATT and CDR2 SNEGSKA (reference sequence). Trimming took 5 bases from V and 6 from J, leaving 11 bases between them. CDR3 length: 13 residues. The DNA of the CDR3 is TGCAGTGCTTACCCCCGGACTAATTCACCCCTCCACTTT. Translating it yields CSAYPRTNSPLHF.

The V and J genes are TRBV7-2 and TRBJ1-1; D ambiguous. The CDR3 has 14 amino acids. V was trimmed by 2 bases and J by 3 bases, leaving 10 bases between them. CDR1 and CDR2 from the germline V gene are SGHTA and FQGNSA. CDR3 DNA: TGTGCCAGCAGCTTATTATACACTGACACTGAAGCTTTCTTT. This codes for CASSLLYTDTEAFF.

The chain couples TRBV11-2 to TRBJ2-5; TRBD2 agrees at 9 bases. The CDR3 is 15 amino acids. Germline assignment: CDR1 SGHAT and CDR2 FQNNGV. Trimming took 5 bases from V and 2 from J; bases not matched to a gene: 6. The DNA for the CDR3 is TGTGCCAGCAGCCTGCAGACTAGCGGTCAAGAGACCCAGTACTTC. Residues: CASSLQTSGQETQYF. The full variable domain, in which reference TRBV11-2 and TRBJ2-5 provide the parts outside the CDR3, is EAGVAQSPRYKIIEKRQSVAFWCNPISGHATLYWYQQILGQGPKLLIQFQNNGVVDDSQLPKDRFSAERLKGVDSTLKIQPAKLEDSAVYLCASSLQTSGQETQYFGPGTRLLVL.

The rearrangement uses TRBV30 and TRBJ1-1, with D possibly TRBD1 on 6 matching bases. This CDR3 region has 14 residues. V lost 4 bases, J lost 7 bases, and 19 bases lay in between. Germline V gene lookup returns CDR1 GTSNPN and CDR2 SVGIG (reference sequence). CDR3 sequence: CAWIPTGWIGEAFF. CDR3 bases: TGTGCCTGGATTCCAACAGGGTGGATTGGTGAAGCTTTCTTT.

The rearrangement uses TRBV7-2 and TRBJ2-1; 9 nucleotides align to TRBD2. In germline, CDR1 is SGHTA, CDR2 FQGNSA. V lost 4 bases and J lost 9; bases outside the gene matches: 13. The CDR3 spans 16 residues. The CDR3 loop is CASSYLAGVSISEQFF. CDR3 sequence (DNA): TGTGCCAGCAGCTACTTAGCGGGAGTAAGTATCAGTGAGCAGTTCTTC.

V usage is TRBV20-1 and J usage is TRBJ1-5; D is ambiguous. The germline V gene has CDR1 DFQATT and CDR2 SNEGSKA (reference sequence). This CDR3 comprises 12 residues. V gave up 4 bases and J gave up 1 base, with 5 bases separating them. In DNA, the CDR3 is TGCAGTGCTACGGACAGCAATCAGCCCCAGCATTTT. Encoded protein: CSATDSNQPQHF.

The rearrangement uses TRBV6-5 and TRBJ2-7, with 9 nucleotides matching TRBD1. V dropped 2 bases and J dropped 6; count of bases not matched to a gene: 5. Germline V gene sequence: CDR1 MNHEY, CDR2 SVGAGI. The CDR3 totals 14 residues. CDR3 DNA sequence: TGTGCCAGCAGTTACGGGACAGGGAGGGCCGAGCAGTACTTC. It translates to CASSYGTGRAEQYF.

On this clonotype itself: This could be a read error, since a much larger clone is one nucleotide away. The chain uses TRBV5-6 and TRBJ2-5; possibly TRBD2 for D (6 bases). The V end lost 2 bases, the J end lost 1 base, and 12 bases lay between the germline ends. The V gene's germline CDR1 is SGHDT and CDR2 YYEEEE. This CDR3 comprises 15 residues. As DNA, the CDR3 is TGTGCCAGCAGCTTCGATCGGAGGGGCCAAGAGACCCAGTACTTC. Translation gives CASSFDRRGQETQYF.

The gene calls are TRBV3-1 and TRBJ2-1; maybe TRBD1 (6 bases). This CDR3 has 16 residues. Trimming shortened V by 2 bases and J by 8 bases, and 19 bases separated the two germline ends. CDR1 is LGHDT and CDR2 is YNNKEL in the germline V gene (reference sequence). CDR3 in DNA: TGTGCCAGCAGCCAACAGACAGGCCGGCGCGTCGATGAGCAGTTCTTC. Translation: CASSQQTGRRVDEQFF.

The chain has TRBV12-3 or TRBV12-4 and TRBJ2-7; perhaps TRBD2 as D (6 bases). This CDR3 spans 15 amino acids. Trimming took 2 bases from V and 0 from J, leaving 11 bases between them. The CDR3 sequence: CASSLPGLSSYEQYF. CDR3 DNA: TGTGCCAGCAGTTTACCGGGACTCTCCTCCTACGAGCAGTACTTC.

J is TRBJ2-7 and V is TRBV20-1; no reliable D call. Per the germline V gene, CDR1 is DFQATT and CDR2 is SNEGSKA (reference sequence). Trimming removed 5 bases from V and 4 bases from J, with 12 bases in between. The CDR3 runs 12 residues. The CDR3 sequence is CSASEASYEQYF. The CDR3, as DNA: TGCAGTGCTTCCGAAGCCAGTTACGAGCAGTACTTC.

J is TRBJ2-7 and V is TRBV27, with 7 bases aligning to TRBD1. The ends lost 5 bases at V and 6 bases at J; junction bases unmatched: 10. Germline V CDR1 and CDR2: MNHEY, SMNVEV (reference sequence). The CDR3 runs to 14 residues. The CDR3 nucleotides read TGTGCCAGCAGTCCCCGGGACAGATTGAGCGAGCAGTACTTC. It codes for CASSPRDRLSEQYF.

The chain recombines TRBV18 with TRBJ2-1, with D possibly being TRBD1 (5 bases). The CDR3 sequence is 14 residues long. V was trimmed by 3 bases and J by 6 bases, leaving 12 bases between them. Germline V gene lookup returns CDR1 KGHSH and CDR2 LQKENI. The CDR3 is CASSPVRVINEQFF. DNA of the CDR3: TGTGCCAGCTCACCGGTCAGGGTCATCAATGAGCAGTTCTTC.

This clonotype has just a few counts. J is TRBJ2-5 and V is TRBV14; TRBD1 might be the D (5 bases). Trimming took off 6 bases at V and 2 bases at J, with 13 bases between the two ends. This CDR3 is built from 14 residues. Germline V gives CDR1 SGHDN, CDR2 FVKESK. CDR3 DNA sequence: TGTGCCAGCAGTCAGGACACCACTCAAGAGACCCAGTACTTC. Protein product: CASSQDTTQETQYF.

The genes are TRBV4-2 and TRBJ2-5; TRBD2 matches at 7 bases. CDR1 and CDR2 from the germline V gene are LGHNA and YNFKEQ. J lost 2 bases, V lost 2 bases, and 5 bases had no gene match. This CDR3 comprises 15 residues. CDR3 protein: CASSQPGGGQETQYF. As DNA, the CDR3 is TGTGCCAGCAGCCAACCTGGGGGGGGACAAGAGACCCAGTACTTC.

The chain has TRBV20-1 and TRBJ2-2; a possible D gene is TRBD2 (6 bases). CDR3 length equals 16 residues. V was cut by 4 bases and J by 4 bases, with 19 bases left in between. The V gene's germline CDR1 is DFQATT and CDR2 SNEGSKA (reference sequence). CDR3 nucleotides: TGCAGTGCTAAGGTAGCTGGACTATTAACCACCGGGGAGCTGTTTTTT. Amino acid sequence: CSAKVAGLLTTGELFF.